This TCR beta chain appears in the sequencing data of a study of metastatic and nonmetastatic thyroid tumors (dated by TCRdb to the early 2020s). Study-wide context: For patients with malignant and with benign thyroid disease, the researchers compared repertoires between peripheral blood samples and tumor or nodule tissue samples. General conclusions and limits of the study: In both blood and tumor samples, TCR beta diversity was reported to be significantly higher in malignant tumors than in benign nodules.

As to this clone: Its binding antigen is unknown. A read error may explain this, as a much larger clone is one base away.

The germline V gene (reference sequence) sets CDR1 to LNHDA and CDR2 to SQIVND. The CDR3, cysteine through phenylalanine, is 15 amino acids long. Only the CDR3 DNA stays, 45 bases, in frame from base 1. Library preparation was by PCR. Instrument on record: Illumina HiSeq 4000. High-throughput sequencing was used to profile the TCR beta-chain CDR3 region of each patient. The published analysis was carried out like this. Drawing on CDR3 differences between clinicopathological groups, the researchers built a classifier meant to tell apart patients with distant-metastatic papillary thyroid cancer. The Shannon index was used to assess repertoire diversity, and the Morisita-Horn index was used to assess tumor-blood repertoire similarity. TCRdb ran its own pipeline on the public reads, namely fastp trimming at Q25 and MiXCR clone calling, and kept in-frame beta chains. TCRdb, rather than the study authors, made the V and J calls. Within this sample are tens of thousands of clones, with about 14% of them counted one time only. The top ten clonotypes cover roughly 15% of the sample.

None of the patients had been given any treatment before thyroid surgery. The study retrospectively analysed patient clinical samples collected from the early 2010s to the late 2010s using T-cell receptor beta sequencing. The sample consisted of tumor tissue. The clonotype originates from a female donor with papillary thyroid cancer or a benign thyroid nodule (not recorded which). Some clones in this sample may be carry-over from other donors' samples. The V gene is TRBV19 and the J gene is TRBJ2-1; a tentative D match to TRBD1 spans 6 bases. The nucleotides read TGTGCCGGTAGCTCCGGGACAACCAAGATATATGAGCAGTTCTTC. It codes for CAGSSGTTKIYEQFF.